These 13 T cell receptor beta chains were sequenced from one sample in a study of blood T cell repertoires in COVID-19. This table comes from immunoSEQ multiplex PCR, and its TCRdb copy is limited to in-frame clones, with some not included. The table records just over 650,000 clones, over 80% of them present only once. Input material: peripheral blood. The receptor source for this set is a woman between 18 and 29 years old with acute or convalescent COVID-19.

This clone was seen once. This rearrangement joins TRBV6-1 to TRBJ1-1; D gene uncertain. The CDR3 length is 13 residues. Trimming took off 2 bases at V and 4 bases at J, with 8 bases between the two ends. The germline V gene encodes CDR1 MNHNS and CDR2 SASEGT. The CDR3 DNA reads TGTGCCAGCAGTGAACTGCCGGGCACTGAAGCTTTCTTT. This translates into CASSELPGTEAFF.

The chain is built from TRBV27 and TRBJ2-3; 7 bases align to TRBD1. V shed 7 bases, J shed 0 bases, and the junction held 7 bases outside the gene matches. CDR1 and CDR2 from the germline V gene are MNHEY and SMNVEV (reference sequence). This CDR3 region has 15 residues. This CDR3 reads CASIRRDSSTDTQYF. In nucleotides, the CDR3 is TGTGCCAGCATTCGTAGGGACAGTAGCACAGATACGCAGTATTTT.

The V gene is TRBV9, the J gene TRBJ1-2; TRBD1 agrees at 9 bases. Per the germline V gene, CDR1 is SGDLS and CDR2 is YYNGEE. The CDR3 has 15 residues. V gave up 3 bases and J gave up 5 bases; unmatched junction bases: 8. CDR3 nucleotide sequence: TGTGCCAGCAGCGGGGGACAGGGACCCCAGTATGGCTACACCTTC. It encodes CASSGGQGPQYGYTF.

This clone was counted a few times. The rearrangement links TRBV10-3 to TRBJ1-5; possibly TRBD1 for D (6 bases). V was shortened by 8 bases and J by 3 bases, with 11 bases between the two germline ends. The germline V gene encodes CDR1 ENHRY and CDR2 SYGVKD. There are 13 residues in the CDR3. CDR3 protein: CAIRGAFNQPQHF. In nucleotides, the CDR3 is TGTGCCATCCGGGGGGCGTTCAATCAGCCCCAGCATTTT.

The rearrangement uses TRBV3-1 (or the pseudogene TRBV3-2) and TRBJ1-1; perhaps TRBD1 as D (5 bases). Germline-derived CDR1 and CDR2 are LGHDT and YNNKEL (reference sequence). This CDR3 has 14 residues. V was shortened by 6 bases and J by 7 bases, with 18 bases between the two germline ends. The CDR3 is CASSGGSPFDEAFF. CDR3 DNA sequence: TGTGCCAGCAGTGGGGGGAGTCCCTTTGATGAAGCTTTCTTT.

This clone was seen a single time. The V call is TRBV24-1, the J call TRBJ1-2; D is unresolved. V was shortened by 5 bases and J by 2 bases, with 11 bases between the two germline ends. Germline CDR1 KGHDR, CDR2 SFDVKD. The CDR3 loop spans 14 amino acids. The chain's CDR3 is CATSAGGLNYGYTF. The CDR3 nucleotides read TGTGCCACCAGTGCTGGCGGACTGAACTATGGCTACACCTTC.

This clone was seen only once. The gene calls are TRBV9 and TRBJ2-5; TRBD1 matches at 11 bases. Germline-derived CDR1 and CDR2 are SGDLS and YYNGEE. This CDR3 comprises 15 residues. V dropped 3 bases and J dropped 5; count of bases not matched to a gene: 6. In DNA, the CDR3 is TGTGCCAGCAGCGGAGGACAGGGGGCAGGGGAGACCCAGTACTTC. Translation gives CASSGGQGAGETQYF.

The chain carries TRBV6-2 or TRBV6-3 and TRBJ2-7; D gene ambiguous. CDR1 and CDR2 from the germline V gene are MNHEY and SVGEGT. This CDR3 is built from 14 residues. V was trimmed by 2 bases and J by 6 bases, leaving 14 bases between them. CDR3: CASSYPLVASEQYF. The CDR3 DNA reads as TGTGCCAGCAGTTACCCCTTAGTTGCCTCCGAGCAGTACTTC.

V and J are TRBV6-2 or TRBV6-3 and TRBJ1-4, with unresolved D. Germline V gene sequence: CDR1 MNHEY, CDR2 SVGEGT. V was clipped by 3 bases and J by 4 bases, with 9 bases between them. The CDR3 consists of 14 residues. CDR3 sequence: CASSYGLSNEKLFF. The CDR3 DNA follows: TGTGCCAGCAGTTATGGTCTAAGTAATGAAAAACTGTTTTTT.

The chain links TRBV28 to TRBJ1-5; a weak D match, TRBD1 (5 bases). From germline, CDR1 is MDHEN and CDR2 SYDVKM. The CDR3 runs 15 residues. V was clipped by 2 bases and J by 7 bases, with 15 bases between them. CDR3 sequence: CASSLPSQGSQPQHF. CDR3 in DNA: TGTGCCAGCAGTTTACCGTCCCAGGGAAGCCAGCCCCAGCATTTT.

The chain uses TRBV7-2 and TRBJ2-7, with TRBD1 as a possible D gene (6 bases). Germline CDR1 SGHTA, CDR2 FQGNSA. There are 15 residues in the CDR3. V dropped 7 bases and J dropped 0 bases, with 16 bases sitting between them. CDR3 amino acids: CASTYGTHGSYEQYF. CDR3 bases: TGTGCCAGCACTTACGGGACACACGGCTCCTACGAGCAGTACTTC. Drawing the rest from reference TRBV7-2 and TRBJ2-7, the complete variable domain is GAGVSQSPSNKVTEKGKDVELRCDPISGHTALYWYRQSLGQGLEFLIYFQGNSAPDKSGLPSDRFSAERTGGSVSTLTIQRTQQEDSAVYLCASTYGTHGSYEQYFGPGTRLTVT.

V and J are TRBV19 and TRBJ1-2; 10 nucleotides match TRBD1. The CDR3 is 16 amino acids. V was clipped by 7 bases and J by 4 bases; unmatched bases: 12. CDR1 is LNHDA and CDR2 is SQIVND in the germline V gene (reference sequence). DNA of the CDR3: TGTGCCAGTACGTCCCGGGACAGGGGAAATGGCTATGGCTACACCTTC. As protein: CASTSRDRGNGYGYTF.

In DNA, the CDR3 is TGTGCCAGCAGTTCGTCCTTCCATACGCAGTATTTT. It specifies CASSSSFHTQYF. The J gene is TRBJ2-3, the V gene TRBV12-3 or TRBV12-4; the D is unclear. V shed 4 bases and J shed 7 bases, with 9 bases lying between them. This CDR3 region has 12 residues.